This TCR beta chain was recorded in a study of blood T cell repertoires in COVID-19. Study information: Acute and convalescent COVID-19 samples came from the United States, Italy and Spain. Nucleic acid was either cDNA or gDNA, and it came from T cells, B-cell-depleted T cells, or PBMCs.

Authors' processing steps: Estimated nucleated cell counts came from reference gene primer amplification. This table comes from immunoSEQ multiplex PCR, and its TCRdb copy is limited to in-frame clones, with some not included. V and J calls and clone size are those listed in that table; D and trimming were worked out from the DNA. The table records 200,000 to 300,000 clones, more than 85% of them present only once. Patients from Seattle were sampled longitudinally, starting during active infection. Sequencing was done on a sample of peripheral blood. This sequence was found in a person between 18 and 35 years old with COVID-19, enrolled during active disease.

The CDR3 here is CASGDRGSYEQYF. The CDR3, as DNA: TGTGCCAGCGGGGACAGGGGATCCTACGAGCAGTACTTC. The gene calls are TRBV28 and TRBJ2-7, with TRBD1 matching 10 bases. Trimming at V came to 8 bases and at J to 1 base, leaving 2 bases not matched to a gene. The CDR3 covers 13 residues. From germline, CDR1 is MDHEN and CDR2 SYDVKM.